This record looks at one TCR beta chain sequence and its context. This specimen belongs to a study of blood T cell repertoires in COVID-19. Study-level information: Spain, Italy and the United States supplied samples that represented acute and convalescent COVID-19. From T cells, B-cell-depleted T cells, or PBMCs came the material, which was cDNA or gDNA.

V was clipped by 2 bases and J by 8 bases, with 10 bases between them. The CDR3 consists of 13 residues. The germline V gene has CDR1 GTSNPN and CDR2 SVGIG (reference sequence). Source study methods: Scientists estimated how many nucleated cells there were by amplifying reference gene primers. Some clones are missing from TCRdb's copy, which holds only in-frame ones; the method was immunoSEQ multiplex PCR. Clone size and the V and J calls come from that table; the DNA yielded D and trimming. Altogether about 190,000 clones are present, 88% being singletons, with the ten largest covering 6.2%. Material: peripheral blood. The receptor comes from a middle-aged woman who had recovered from COVID-19. The V gene is TRBV30, the J gene TRBJ1-6; weak D call: TRBD1 (5 bases). CDR3 in DNA: TGTGCCTGGAGTCCATCAGGGTATTCACCCCTCCACTTT. Translated: CAWSPSGYSPLHF.